This T cell receptor beta chain was captured in a study of cytomegalovirus exposure and HLA in healthy donors (dated by TCRdb to 2017 to 2019). General notes on the study: According to a later analysis, one platform produced both the 120 validation repertoires and the 550 to 800 repertoires of the first cohort. The study aimed to test whether cataloging public T cell receptors could reveal signatures of past pathogen exposure. To predict cytomegalovirus infection status, the study brought together high-throughput TCR immunosequencing, statistical association of individual TCRs with disease status, and machine learning. A separate validation cohort of approximately 120 different subjects was used in addition to the approximately 670-subject first cohort. General conclusions and limits of the study: Subsequent analysis determined that TCRs grouped into clusters in the first cohort also showed a tendency toward co-occurrence across the 120 validation repertoires, and approximately 94% of cluster scores exceeded 0. The authors suggested that the approach could potentially be generalized to other disease states and immunological phenotypes. The validation cohort had no HLA typing available for a later analysis, so co-occurrence within that cohort was assessed over all 120 or so repertoires. The study gave a list of around 170 TCR beta chains associated with cytomegalovirus. Across donors, most TCR sequences were observed very rarely, whereas some public TCRs were present in many individuals. In both the original and validation cohorts, the classifier was reported to diagnose cytomegalovirus status with high specificity and sensitivity. A few of the identified cytomegalovirus-associated TCR beta chains were confirmed in vitro to be specific for cytomegalovirus antigens.

Taken from the germline V gene, the CDR1 and CDR2 loops are MGHDK and SYGVNS. For this chain, trimming is 10 bases at the V end and 6 bases at the J end, and the number of junction bases without a gene match is 13. The CDR3 measures 14 amino acids from cysteine to phenylalanine. The sequence is cut down to CDR3 DNA, 42 bases in frame from base 1. With respect to this clone: Its recognized antigen is unknown. Base qualities are missing; no much larger clone stands one base away.

The donors were included in the validation cohort of over a hundred subjects, a group kept apart from the roughly 670-subject first cohort. The library came from the immunoSEQ multiplex PCR assay. Regarding the original processing steps: A statistical classification framework was built to diagnose cytomegalovirus status from the catalog of TCR beta chain sequences. This is the immuneACCESS table as TCRdb keeps it, with only in-frame sequences that have V and J called. A part of the clones is gone; compared with another copy, unresolved V genes explain less than half, and the rest is unexplained. D and trimming come from the DNA, and the V and J calls and clone size come from that table. The sample records approximately 81,000 clones, 93% of which are singletons. 0.55% to 0.75% of the sample belongs to the ten largest clones.

The clonotype was recovered from a man younger than 35 in good health and CMV-seronegative. The sequence is built from TRBV25-1 and TRBJ1-1, with 8 central nucleotides matching TRBD1. What was sequenced was PBMCs. In nucleotides, the sequence is TGTGCCACCTCCGGGACAGGTCGTGGTCCTGAAGCTTTCTTT. This is translated as CATSGTGRGPEAFF.